This TCR beta chain was recorded in a study of cytomegalovirus exposure and HLA in healthy donors (TCRdb year 2017). Concerning the study at large: An earlier analysis of roughly 630 of the donors reported about 290 Gb of sequence data and around 120 million unique TCR beta sequences from 150 million to 200 million T cells. Approximately 300 gigabases of sequencing data and tens of millions of unique TCR sequences were included in an early release covering several hundred HLA-typed donors. The genetic ancestry cluster associated with self-reported Caucasian donors included roughly four fifths of the approximately 410 genotyped donors. The study aimed to test whether cataloging public T cell receptors could reveal signatures of past pathogen exposure. The study profiled the T cell repertoires of about 640 subjects by immunosequencing and related them to cytomegalovirus serostatus. Besides the first cohort of 550 to 750 subjects, a separate validation cohort made up of over 100 different subjects was used. To predict cytomegalovirus infection status, the study brought together high-throughput TCR immunosequencing, statistical association of individual TCRs with disease status, and machine learning. To study patterns of TCR occurrence, a later analysis re-analyzed previously published TCR beta repertoires from around 700 donors and added high-resolution HLA genotyping. Rather than using new phenotypic data, the later analysis identified candidate immune exposures from TCR beta sequences and from how often those sequences occurred across donors. In an earlier analysis of roughly 540 of the donors, high-throughput TCR beta sequencing was used to judge whether each TCR beta V gene segment behaved as functional or pseudogenic. Donor age, sex, ethnicity and CMV serostatus were collected together with the repertoire data. A later genetic analysis took genome-wide SNP genotypes for about 55% of the roughly 700 donors and used that subset as a discovery cohort. All discovery cohort repertoires had been generated using a single sequencing platform. Both class I and class II loci were covered by HLA typing, at four-digit resolution. Typing coverage varied by locus: roughly 620-640 donors for A, B, C, DRB1 and DQB1; about 520 for DQA1; about 600 for DPA1; under 490 for DPB1. Five DR-DQ haplotypes were handled as single units for association and clustering, since linkage in the cohort was strong. Among around 400 genotyped donors of the cohort, an average of around 250,000 unique TCR beta nucleotide sequences was sequenced per donor, of which about 18% were non-productive. The investigation overall reported the following: In a later analysis, TCR association rates were found to vary across HLA loci, with the most associated TCRs seen for DRB1 alleles and the fewest for HLA-C alleles. Specific HLA alleles were associated with 16,951 TCR beta sequences at a false discovery rate of 0.05 in a later analysis. A later analysis found that HLA-associated TCR beta chains were more clonally expanded and had lower generation probabilities than equally common non-associated chains. Most CMV-associated TCR beta chains appeared to be HLA-restricted in a later analysis, and the HLA associations seemed to be driven largely by CMV exposure. An association between a missense DCLRE1C variant and V-gene and J-gene trimming of TCR beta chains was found in a later genetic analysis and replicated in an independent cohort. The classifier was reported to diagnose cytomegalovirus status with high specificity and sensitivity in both the original and validation cohorts. A cluster of highly shared sequence variants was judged likely to be a technical artifact of the sequencing pipeline. Immune exposure information for the cohort was limited to CMV serostatus. A further reported finding was that TCR beta sequences accurately predicted the HLA-A and HLA-B alleles for most subjects in the first cohort. It was suggested by the authors that the approach could potentially be generalized to other disease states and immunological phenotypes. The cohort was sequenced for TCR beta chains only, and without alpha or paired-chain data the features that could be detected were limited. In an earlier analysis of some 540 of the donors, most TCR beta V segments appeared in productive rearrangements about 87% or about 30% of the time, broadly matching IMGT annotations. The 87-base-pair reads could not distinguish some IMGT-functional V segments, including TRBV6-2 and TRBV6-3, so those segments were excluded. According to a later analysis, parvovirus B19, influenza, CMV and Epstein-Barr virus appeared linked to several top co-occurrence clusters. In the study, 150 to 200 TCR beta chains were listed as associated with cytomegalovirus. Presence/absence analyses assumed roughly uniform sequencing depth across donors, an assumption that may not hold. Because HLA typing was missing for some donors at each locus, association tests included only the typed subset. In vitro tests confirmed that a few of the cytomegalovirus-associated TCR beta chains recognize cytomegalovirus antigens. Because counts were too low, about 18 rarely observed V segments, including chromosome 9 orphons, were excluded from the earlier analysis of 587 of the donors. Assigning TCR associations to individual alleles was difficult when HLA alleles, especially DR and DQ, strongly co-occurred. Linkage disequilibrium might explain the correlated functional status among segregating V segments, but an unknown experimental factor could not be excluded. Most TCR sequences were observed very rarely across donors, whereas some public TCRs were present in many individuals. According to a later genetic analysis, donors in an Asian-associated ancestry cluster had fewer N-insertions in productive TCRs than the approximately 630-donor mean.

Library prep was done by the immunoSEQ multiplex PCR assay. For the multiplex PCR, a mixture combining 60 forward primers for TCR Vbeta segments and 13 reverse primers for TCR Jbeta segments was used. The CDR3 region of rearranged TCR beta genes was amplified from genomic DNA by a multiplex PCR assay. The Illumina HiSeq System was used to sequence the amplified TCR beta libraries as 87-base-pair reads. The published analysis was carried out like this. A later analysis tallied tens of millions of unique TCR beta chains across the 700 or so repertoires, and around 10 million of those chains were shared by two or more donors. A nearest-neighbor algorithm error-corrected the raw reads and collapsed the reads into unique sequences, merging closely related sequences to remove PCR and sequencing errors. Alignment of CDR3 sequences to IMGT reference sequences was used to assign V, D and J gene segments. For a sequence to be retained, a match of at least six nucleotides was required to both a V gene segment and a J gene segment. Rearrangements were classified as productive when the CDR3 lacked stop codons and remained in frame with V and J, and all other rearrangements were classified as non-productive. CDR3 was defined according to IMGT convention as the region running from the second conserved V-encoded cysteine to the conserved J-encoded phenylalanine. The earlier analysis of about 610 of the donors excluded sequences that lacked an unambiguous match to a single V gene segment. In an earlier analysis of approximately 550 of the donors, V segments were called functional above 56.7% productive rearrangements and were called segregating when the between-donor standard deviation exceeded 5%. To diagnose cytomegalovirus status from the catalog of TCR beta chain sequences, a statistical classification framework was built. A later analysis assigned V and J genes by comparing TCR nucleotide sequences with IMGT/GENE-DB human TR gene sequences. A later analysis assigned CDR3 sequences and most-parsimonious VDJ recombination scenarios with the TCRdist pipeline. In a later analysis, each TCR beta chain was defined by its CDR3 amino acid sequence together with its V-gene family, and reads without a unique V-gene family were excluded. As a way to deal with suspected cross-contamination and a sequencing artifact, a later analysis dropped approximately 570 nucleotide sequences that were highly shared and had low generation probability. For each public chain, a later analysis derived a clonal expansion index from normalized ranks of inferred template counts within each repertoire. Generation probabilities in a later analysis came from a VDJ recombination model fitted to out-of-frame rearrangements, and those results were checked against IGoR. In a later analysis, TCR-TCR, TCR-HLA and TCR-CMV co-occurrence was scored with hypergeometric tests, and a repertoire-size bias correction was applied to TCR pairs. To estimate false discovery rates, a later analysis permuted the HLA or CMV assignments 20 times. In a later analysis, co-occurring TCRs were grouped with DBSCAN, and TCRdist sequence similarity was added when clustering was performed within HLA-allele-positive subsets. Co-occurrence clustering excluded repertoires with fewer than 30,000 or more than 120,000 public chains, plus five with anomalous nucleotide sharing. The immuneACCESS repertoire file appears here via TCRdb, limited to in-frame rearrangements. These files lack a portion of the clones; in checked studies, under half of the deficit traces to unresolved V genes, and the cause of the others is not known. V and J calls and clone size are those listed in that table; D and trimming were worked out from the DNA. A total of about 140,000 clones appear in this sample, 82% of them only once. The biggest ten clones account for approximately 1.5% of the sample.

The cohort consisted of some 730 healthy bone marrow donors. At the time of sampling, all cohort members were nominally healthy, though unrecorded immune exposures were likely present. The donor tested CMV seropositive and was one of the 289 seropositive cohort members. Each donor provided a peripheral blood sample, and peripheral blood mononuclear cells were used for TCR beta sequencing. Genomic DNA was extracted from the blood cell samples with the Qiagen DNeasy Blood Extraction Kit. The table lists this clone with a count of one. Its binding antigen is unknown. The record has no base qualities; no much larger clone is one base away. Other DNA sequences of this sample code for an identical CDR3. For CDR1 and CDR2, the germline V gene lists SGHTA and FQGTGA. From the cysteine through the phenylalanine, the CDR3 covers 18 amino acids. The DNA shown is the 54-base CDR3, in frame from base 1. Germline trimming amounts to 5 bases on V and 2 bases on J, with 8 as the count of junction bases outside the gene matches.

The chain is assembled from TRBV7-3 and TRBJ2-2, and 13 junctional nucleotides match TRBD2. Source material: PBMCs. The TCR was taken from a young man in good health and CMV-seropositive. The DNA sequence is as follows: TGTGCCAGCAGCCTACTAGCGGGAGGGATAACAAACACCGGGGAGCTGTTTTTT. The translation is CASSLLAGGITNTGELFF.